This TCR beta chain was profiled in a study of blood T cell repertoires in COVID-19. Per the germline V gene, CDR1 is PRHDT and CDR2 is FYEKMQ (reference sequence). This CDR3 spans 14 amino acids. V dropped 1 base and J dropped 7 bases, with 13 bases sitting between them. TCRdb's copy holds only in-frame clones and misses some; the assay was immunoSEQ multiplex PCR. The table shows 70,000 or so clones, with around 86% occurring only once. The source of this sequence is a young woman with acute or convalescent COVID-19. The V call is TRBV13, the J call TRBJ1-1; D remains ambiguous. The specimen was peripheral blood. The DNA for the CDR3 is TGTGCCAGCAGCTTAGCGTTTCAGGAGGGTGAAGCTTTCTTT. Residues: CASSLAFQEGEAFF.